The entry that follows covers one TCR beta chain sequence. This clonotype has just a few counts. Its antigen specificity is not known. Base qualities were left out, and no much larger clone turns up one base away. This entry comes from a study of blood T cells in healthy people across ages (dated by TCRdb to between 2015 and 2017). Context from the whole study: In model experiments, template switching captured roughly one uniquely barcoded TCR beta cDNA molecule for every two T cells. Using deep sequencing normalized with unique cDNA molecular identifiers, the study measured how TCR beta repertoire diversity changes with age. Four age groups were formed from the donors: young (average approximately 17 years), middle-aged (approximately 40), aged (about 62) and long-lived (more than 75). To avoid experimental bias, donors of different ages were randomly spread across the sequencing lanes. Two additional independent replicas of 1 million unique cDNA reads from the same blood draw were analyzed for two donors (one aged 18 to 30 and one aged 80 or older). Beyond this particular receptor, the publication reports: As age increased, observed TCR beta diversity per million T cells dropped in a roughly linear way, and a significant reduction was already evident by age approximately 40. Since profiling was done on bulk unsorted PBMCs, naive and antigen-experienced compartments could not be conclusively compared. The CMV infection status of donors was not known, potentially confounding age-related changes in expanded clonotypes. Observed TCR beta diversity correlated strongly with the percentage of naive T cells measured by flow cytometry. Estimates of total diversity from one million sequenced T cells were regarded as lower bounds and underestimates. Compared with the aged group, the long-lived group had more naive CD4+ T cells, fewer expanded clones and increased TCR diversity, suggesting age selection.

Systemically healthy Caucasian individuals from Russia, roughly 40 in total and aged about 6 to 95 years, were included as donors. Each donor gave about 9.8 milliliters of peripheral blood, drawn into EDTA-treated Vacutainer tubes. Ficoll-Paque density-gradient centrifugation was used to isolate PBMCs, with at least 7 million per sample. Trizol reagent was used to extract total RNA from PBMCs, with at least 6 micrograms per sample. For every donor, an aliquot of PBMCs went through flow cytometry to measure the percentages of naive CD45RAhigh/CD27high T cells. V loses 6 bases, J loses 2 bases, and the germline ends lie 20 bases apart. CDR1 and CDR2 are read off the germline V gene (reference sequence) as DFQATT and SNEGSKA. From its cysteine to its phenylalanine, the CDR3 spans 16 amino acids. Only CDR3 DNA remains: 48 bases, in frame from the first base. The protocol used for the library was 5' RACE. TCRdb names Illumina HiSeq 2500 as the instrument used. A second PCR of about 6 to 11 cycles was performed with a sample-barcoded 5' primer and a J-beta primer mix. A unique molecular identifier was introduced onto each TCR beta cDNA molecule by a template-switch 5' adaptor carrying 12 random nucleotides. At least 3 million CDR3-containing paired-end reads were obtained from each sample. First-strand cDNA synthesis was performed from all RNA using the Mint cDNA synthesis kit, with priming by a TRBC-specific oligonucleotide. Following uracil-DNA glycosylase treatment, all cDNA underwent a first 18-cycle PCR with the universal primers M1SS and BC2_uni_R. Regarding the original processing steps: Normalization of each sample was performed by random selection of 1 million high-quality reads, each carrying a distinct molecular identifier. Instead of being binned into consensus sequences, reads that shared molecular identifiers were thrown out. MiTCR, run with a Q25 quality threshold and the strictest error-elimination algorithm, handled CDR3 identification, clonotype clustering and error correction. Lower-bound total TCR beta diversity was estimated with a nonparametric unseen species model using Euler transformation. Starting from the raw public reads, TCRdb applied fastp trimming at Q25, assembled clones with MiXCR and retained in-frame beta chains. Every CDR3 protein is listed once, alongside the most common genes and DNA of its rows. V and J calls and clone size were set by TCRdb, not the authors. For this sample there are approximately 1.5 million distinct CDR3 sequences; 40% to 45% appear just once. The ten largest make up 4% of the sample.

This receptor was obtained from a woman between 18 and 29 years old in good health. Input material: blood. The sequence links TRBV20-1 to TRBJ2-1; perhaps TRBD1 is the D gene, with 5 bases matching. The CDR3: CSAKGFRSGPYNEQFF. The bases read TGCAGTGCAAAGGGGTTCCGGAGTGGCCCCTACAATGAGCAGTTCTTC.